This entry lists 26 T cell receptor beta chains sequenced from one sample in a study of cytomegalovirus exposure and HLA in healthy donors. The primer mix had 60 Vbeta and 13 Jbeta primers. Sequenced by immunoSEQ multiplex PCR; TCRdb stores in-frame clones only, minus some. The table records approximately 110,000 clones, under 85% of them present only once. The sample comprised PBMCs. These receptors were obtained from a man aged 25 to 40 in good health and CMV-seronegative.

Here the CDR3 DNA reads TGCGCCAGCAGCATTGTATGGCAGGCGACTGAAGCTTTCTTT. It translates to CASSIVWQATEAFF. The chain combines TRBV5-1 with TRBJ1-1, with D unresolved. Trimming left V 4 bases short and J 5 bases short, with 15 bases between. The length of the CDR3 is 14 residues. Germline CDR1 reads SGHRS; CDR2 reads YFSETQ.

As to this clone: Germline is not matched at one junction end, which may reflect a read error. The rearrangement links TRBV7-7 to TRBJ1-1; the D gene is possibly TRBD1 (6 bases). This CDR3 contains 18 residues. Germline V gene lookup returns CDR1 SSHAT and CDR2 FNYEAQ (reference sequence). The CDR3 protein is CASSLPKAGGAGNTEAFF. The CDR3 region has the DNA TGTGCTAGCAGCCTCCCAAAAGCCGGGGGGGCGGGGAACACTGAAGCTTTCTTT.

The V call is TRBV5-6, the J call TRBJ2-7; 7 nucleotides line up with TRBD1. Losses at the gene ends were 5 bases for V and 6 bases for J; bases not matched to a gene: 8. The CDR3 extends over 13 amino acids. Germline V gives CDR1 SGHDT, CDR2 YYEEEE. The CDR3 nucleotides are TGTGCCAGCAGTCGGAAAGGGACAGCCGAGCAGTACTTC. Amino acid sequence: CASSRKGTAEQYF.

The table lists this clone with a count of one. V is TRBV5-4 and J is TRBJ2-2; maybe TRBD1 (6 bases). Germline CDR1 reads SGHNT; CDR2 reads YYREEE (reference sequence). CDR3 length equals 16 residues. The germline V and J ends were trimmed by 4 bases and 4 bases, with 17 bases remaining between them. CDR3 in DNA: TGTGCCAGCAGCCTACAGACCAGGGGTGGCACCGGGGAGCTGTTTTTT. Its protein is CASSLQTRGGTGELFF.

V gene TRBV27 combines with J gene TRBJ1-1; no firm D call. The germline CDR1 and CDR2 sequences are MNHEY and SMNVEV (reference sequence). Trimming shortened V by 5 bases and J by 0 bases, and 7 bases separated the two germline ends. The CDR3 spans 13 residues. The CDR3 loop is CASSLSVNTEAFF. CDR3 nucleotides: TGTGCCAGCAGTCTCTCGGTGAACACTGAAGCTTTCTTT.

CDR3 residues: CASSATSGVTDTQYF. In DNA, the CDR3 is TGTGCCAGCAGTGCGACTAGCGGTGTCACAGATACGCAGTATTTT. The chain has TRBV9 and TRBJ2-3, with 9 bases that match TRBD2. The CDR3 runs to 15 residues. Germline CDR1 SGDLS, CDR2 YYNGEE. Losses at the gene ends were 5 bases for V and 2 bases for J; bases not matched to a gene: 6.

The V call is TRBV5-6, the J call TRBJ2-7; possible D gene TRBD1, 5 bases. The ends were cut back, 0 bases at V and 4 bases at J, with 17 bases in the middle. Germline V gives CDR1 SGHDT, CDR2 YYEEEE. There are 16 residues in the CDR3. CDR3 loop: CASSLAARADGYEQYF. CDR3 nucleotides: TGTGCCAGCAGCTTGGCCGCCAGGGCAGACGGGTACGAGCAGTACTTC. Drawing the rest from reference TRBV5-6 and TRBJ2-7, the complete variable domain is DAGVTQSPTHLIKTRGQQVTLRCSPKSGHDTVSWYQQALGQGPQFIFQYYEEEERQRGNFPDRFSGHQFPNYSSELNVNALLLGDSALYLCASSLAARADGYEQYFGPGTRLTVT.

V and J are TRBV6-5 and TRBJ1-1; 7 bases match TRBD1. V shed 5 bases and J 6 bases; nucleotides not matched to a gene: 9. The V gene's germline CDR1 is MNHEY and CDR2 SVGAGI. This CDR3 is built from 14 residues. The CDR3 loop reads CASSPGQAGAEAFF. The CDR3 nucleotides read TGTGCCAGCAGTCCAGGACAGGCCGGCGCTGAAGCTTTCTTT.

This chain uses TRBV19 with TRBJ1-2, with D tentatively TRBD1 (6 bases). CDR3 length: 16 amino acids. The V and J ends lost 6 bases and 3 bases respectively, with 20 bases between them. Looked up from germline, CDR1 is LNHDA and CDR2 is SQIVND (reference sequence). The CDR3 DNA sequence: TGTGCCAGTAGGACCGACAGAGATGGGGGCGACTATGGCTACACCTTC. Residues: CASRTDRDGGDYGYTF.

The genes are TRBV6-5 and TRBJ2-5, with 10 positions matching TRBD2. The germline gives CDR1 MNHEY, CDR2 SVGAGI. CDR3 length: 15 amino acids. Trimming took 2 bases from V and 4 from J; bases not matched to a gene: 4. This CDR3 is CASSYGLAGVETQYF. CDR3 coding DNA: TGTGCCAGCAGTTACGGCCTAGCGGGAGTAGAGACCCAGTACTTC.

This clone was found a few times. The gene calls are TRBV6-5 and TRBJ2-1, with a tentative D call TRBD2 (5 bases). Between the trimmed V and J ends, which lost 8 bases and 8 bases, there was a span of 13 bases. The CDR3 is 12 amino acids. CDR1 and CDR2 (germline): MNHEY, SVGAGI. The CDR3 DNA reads TGTGCCAGCTCCCGGGGTAGGGATGAGCAGTTCTTC. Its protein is CASSRGRDEQFF.

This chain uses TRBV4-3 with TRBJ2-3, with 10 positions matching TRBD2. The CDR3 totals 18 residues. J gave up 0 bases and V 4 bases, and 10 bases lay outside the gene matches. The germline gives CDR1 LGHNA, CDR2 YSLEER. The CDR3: CASSRKGGLAPSTDTQYF. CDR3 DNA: TGCGCCAGCAGCCGAAAGGGGGGACTAGCGCCCAGCACAGATACGCAGTATTTT.

This CDR3 is CSAAGHMNTEAFF. In DNA, the CDR3 is TGCAGCGCCGCCGGACATATGAACACTGAAGCTTTCTTT. The rearrangement links TRBV29-1 to TRBJ1-1; possible D gene TRBD1, 5 bases. This CDR3 is 13 amino acids long. Germline V gene sequence: CDR1 SQVTM, CDR2 ANQGSEA. V was trimmed by 7 bases and J by 0 bases, leaving 12 bases between them.

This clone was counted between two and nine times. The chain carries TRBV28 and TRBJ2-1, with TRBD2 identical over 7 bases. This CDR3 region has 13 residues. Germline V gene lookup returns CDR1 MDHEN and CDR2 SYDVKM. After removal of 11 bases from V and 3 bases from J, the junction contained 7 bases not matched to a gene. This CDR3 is CAATSINYNEQFF. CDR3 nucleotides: TGTGCCGCGACTAGCATAAACTACAATGAGCAGTTCTTC.

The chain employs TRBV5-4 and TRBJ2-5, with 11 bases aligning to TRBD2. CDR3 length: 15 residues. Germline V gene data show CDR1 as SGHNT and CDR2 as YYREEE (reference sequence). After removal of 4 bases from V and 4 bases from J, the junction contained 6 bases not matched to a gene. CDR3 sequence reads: CASSPGTSGRETQYF. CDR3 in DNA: TGTGCCAGCAGCCCCGGGACTAGCGGAAGAGAGACCCAGTACTTC.

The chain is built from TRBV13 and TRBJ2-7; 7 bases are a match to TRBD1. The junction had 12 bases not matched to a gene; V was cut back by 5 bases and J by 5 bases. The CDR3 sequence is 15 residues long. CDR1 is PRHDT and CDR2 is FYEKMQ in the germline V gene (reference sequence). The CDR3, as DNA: TGTGCCAGCAGCGTAAAACAGGGGATGTACCACGAGCAGTACTTC. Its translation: CASSVKQGMYHEQYF.

The CDR3 sequence: CASSTDRFYEQFF. The CDR3 DNA sequence: TGTGCCAGCAGCACCGACAGGTTCTATGAGCAGTTCTTC. V gene TRBV11-2 combines with J gene TRBJ2-1, with a possible D match to TRBD1 (6 bases). The CDR3 spans 13 residues. Germline V lookup: CDR1 SGHAT, CDR2 FQNNGV. The V end lost 5 bases, the J end lost 8 bases, and 13 bases lay between the germline ends.

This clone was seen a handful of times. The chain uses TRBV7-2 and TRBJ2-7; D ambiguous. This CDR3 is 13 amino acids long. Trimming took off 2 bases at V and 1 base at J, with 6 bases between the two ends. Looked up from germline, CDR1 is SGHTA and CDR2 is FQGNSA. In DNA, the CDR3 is TGTGCCAGCAGCTTACTCCTGTCCTACGAGCAGTACTTC. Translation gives CASSLLLSYEQYF.

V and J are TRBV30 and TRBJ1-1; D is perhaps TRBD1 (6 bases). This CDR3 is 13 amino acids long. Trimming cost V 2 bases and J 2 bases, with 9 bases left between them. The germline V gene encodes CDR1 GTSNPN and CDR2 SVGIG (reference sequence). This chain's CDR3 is CAWSMDSNTEAFF. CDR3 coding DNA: TGTGCCTGGAGTATGGACAGCAACACTGAAGCTTTCTTT.

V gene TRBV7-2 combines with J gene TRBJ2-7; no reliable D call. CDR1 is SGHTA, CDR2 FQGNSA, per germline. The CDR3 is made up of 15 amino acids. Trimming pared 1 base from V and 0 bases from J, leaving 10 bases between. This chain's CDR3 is CASSLVGRSSYEQYF. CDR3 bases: TGTGCCAGCAGCTTAGTGGGCCGCAGCTCCTACGAGCAGTACTTC.

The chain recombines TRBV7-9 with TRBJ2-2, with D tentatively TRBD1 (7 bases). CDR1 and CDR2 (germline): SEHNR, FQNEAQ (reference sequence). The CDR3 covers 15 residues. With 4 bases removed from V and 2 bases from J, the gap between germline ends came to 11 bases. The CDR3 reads CASSSRGVNTGELFF. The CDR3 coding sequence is TGTGCCAGCAGCTCCAGGGGGGTAAACACCGGGGAGCTGTTTTTT. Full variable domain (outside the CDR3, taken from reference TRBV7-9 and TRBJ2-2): DTGVSQNPRHKITKRGQNVTFRCDPISEHNRLYWYRQTLGQGPEFLTYFQNEAQLEKSRLLSDRFSAERPKGSFSTLEIQRTEQGDSAMYLCASSSRGVNTGELFFGEGSRLTVL.

The CDR3 nucleotides read TGTGCCAGCAGCGGGGTCCAGACGGACAGTGCGAACACCGGGGAGCTGTTTTTT. The encoded protein is CASSGVQTDSANTGELFF. The V gene is TRBV7-9, the J gene TRBJ2-2, with D possibly TRBD1 on 6 matching bases. V was cut by 5 bases and J by 0 bases, with 19 bases left in between. CDR3 length: 18 amino acids. Germline V gives CDR1 SEHNR, CDR2 FQNEAQ (reference sequence).

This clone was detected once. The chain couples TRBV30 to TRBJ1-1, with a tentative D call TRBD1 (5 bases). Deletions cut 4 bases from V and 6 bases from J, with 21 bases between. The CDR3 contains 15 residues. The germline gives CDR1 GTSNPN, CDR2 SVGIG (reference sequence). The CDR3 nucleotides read TGTGCCTGGACCAGTACTCTCAACCGGGGGGCTGAAGCTTTCTTT. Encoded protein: CAWTSTLNRGAEAFF.

The CDR3 here is CASSLSGQISYEQYF. The CDR3 DNA is TGTGCCAGCAGTTTATCGGGACAGATCTCCTACGAGCAGTACTTC. The chain carries TRBV27 and TRBJ2-7; TRBD1 agrees at 7 bases. The CDR3 extends over 15 amino acids. Trimming at V came to 0 bases and at J to 0 bases, leaving 2 bases not matched to a gene. Germline lookup yields CDR1 MNHEY and CDR2 SMNVEV (reference sequence).

In DNA, the CDR3 is TGCGCCAGCAGTAGGGGTCTTTTGAACACTGAAGCTTTCTTT. Protein: CASSRGLLNTEAFF. This rearrangement joins TRBV5-1 to TRBJ1-1; TRBD1 is a possible D gene (5 bases). CDR3 length equals 14 residues. V gave up 5 bases and J gave up 0 bases, with 11 bases separating them. Germline lookup yields CDR1 SGHRS and CDR2 YFSETQ.

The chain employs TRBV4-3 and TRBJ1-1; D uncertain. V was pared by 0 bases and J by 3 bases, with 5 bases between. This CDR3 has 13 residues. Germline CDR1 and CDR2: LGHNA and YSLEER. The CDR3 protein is CASSQDSYTEAFF. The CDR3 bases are TGCGCCAGCAGCCAAGATTCCTACACTGAAGCTTTCTTT.